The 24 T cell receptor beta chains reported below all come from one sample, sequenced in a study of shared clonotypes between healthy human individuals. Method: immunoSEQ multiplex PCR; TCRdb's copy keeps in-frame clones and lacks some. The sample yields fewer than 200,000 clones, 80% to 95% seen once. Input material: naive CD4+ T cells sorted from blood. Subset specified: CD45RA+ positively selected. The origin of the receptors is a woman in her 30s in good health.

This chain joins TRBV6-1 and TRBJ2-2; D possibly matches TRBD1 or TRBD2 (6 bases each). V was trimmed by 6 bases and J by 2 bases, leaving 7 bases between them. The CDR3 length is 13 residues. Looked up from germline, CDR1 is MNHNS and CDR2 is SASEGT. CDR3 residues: CASRGGNTGELFF. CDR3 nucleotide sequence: TGTGCCAGCAGGGGGGGCAACACCGGGGAGCTGTTTTTT.

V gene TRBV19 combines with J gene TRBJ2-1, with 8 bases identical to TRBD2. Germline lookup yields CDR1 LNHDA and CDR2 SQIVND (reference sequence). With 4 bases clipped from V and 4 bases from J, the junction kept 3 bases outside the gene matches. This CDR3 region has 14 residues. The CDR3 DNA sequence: TGTGCCAGTAGTAAACTAGCGGAGTACAATGAGCAGTTCTTC. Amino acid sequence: CASSKLAEYNEQFF.

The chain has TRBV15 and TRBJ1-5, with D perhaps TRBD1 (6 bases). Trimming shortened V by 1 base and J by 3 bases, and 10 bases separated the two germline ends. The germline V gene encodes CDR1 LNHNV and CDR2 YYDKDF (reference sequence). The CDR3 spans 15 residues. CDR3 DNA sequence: TGTGCCACCAGCAGAGGGACAGCGAACAATCAGCCCCAGCATTTT. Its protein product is CATSRGTANNQPQHF.

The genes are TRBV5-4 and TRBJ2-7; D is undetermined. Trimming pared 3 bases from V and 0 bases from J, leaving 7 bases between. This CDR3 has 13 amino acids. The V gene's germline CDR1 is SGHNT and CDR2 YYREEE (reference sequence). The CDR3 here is CASSYPSSYEQYF. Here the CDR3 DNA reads TGTGCCAGCAGCTATCCTAGCTCCTACGAGCAGTACTTC.

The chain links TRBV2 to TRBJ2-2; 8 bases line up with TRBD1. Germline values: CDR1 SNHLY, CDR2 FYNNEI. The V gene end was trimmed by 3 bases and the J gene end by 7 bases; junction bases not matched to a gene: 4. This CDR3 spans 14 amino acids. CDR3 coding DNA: TGTGCCAGCAGTGACAGGGGGCAAGGCGGGGAGCTGTTTTTT. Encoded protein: CASSDRGQGGELFF.

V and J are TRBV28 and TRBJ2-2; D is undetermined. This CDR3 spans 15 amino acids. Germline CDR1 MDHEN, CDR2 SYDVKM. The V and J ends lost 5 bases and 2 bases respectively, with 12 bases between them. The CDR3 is CASSIPGDNTGELFF. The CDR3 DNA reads TGTGCCAGCAGTATTCCGGGCGACAACACCGGGGAGCTGTTTTTT.

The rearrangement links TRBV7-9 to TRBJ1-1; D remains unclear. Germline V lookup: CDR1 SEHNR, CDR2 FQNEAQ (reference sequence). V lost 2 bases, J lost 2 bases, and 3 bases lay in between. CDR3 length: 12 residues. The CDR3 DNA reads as TGTGCCAGCAGCTTAAGTAACACTGAAGCTTTCTTT. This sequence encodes CASSLSNTEAFF.

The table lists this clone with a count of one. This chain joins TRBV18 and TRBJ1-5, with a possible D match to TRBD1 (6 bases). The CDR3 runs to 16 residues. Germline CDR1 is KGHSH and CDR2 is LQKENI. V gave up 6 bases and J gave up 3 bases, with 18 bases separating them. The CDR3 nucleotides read TGTGCCAGCTCCCTCAACACAGGGAGGAACAATCAGCCCCAGCATTTT. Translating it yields CASSLNTGRNNQPQHF.

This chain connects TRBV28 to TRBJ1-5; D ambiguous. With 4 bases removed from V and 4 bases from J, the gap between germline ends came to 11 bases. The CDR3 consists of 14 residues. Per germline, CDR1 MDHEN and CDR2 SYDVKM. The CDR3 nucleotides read TGTGCCAGCAGTTGGAGGCAGTATAATCAGCCCCAGCATTTT. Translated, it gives CASSWRQYNQPQHF.

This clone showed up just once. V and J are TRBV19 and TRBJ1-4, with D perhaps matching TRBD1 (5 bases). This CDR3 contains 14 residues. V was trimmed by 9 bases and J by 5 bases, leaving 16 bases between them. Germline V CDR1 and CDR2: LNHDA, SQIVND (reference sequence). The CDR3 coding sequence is TGTGCCAGCACACCGCGGGGGGGGAATGAAAAACTGTTTTTT. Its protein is CASTPRGGNEKLFF.

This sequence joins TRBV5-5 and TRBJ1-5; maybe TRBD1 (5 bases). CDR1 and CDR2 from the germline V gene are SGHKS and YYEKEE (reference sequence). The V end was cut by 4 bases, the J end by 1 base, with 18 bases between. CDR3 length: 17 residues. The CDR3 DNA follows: TGTGCCAGCAGCAAAATAGTGGGGACCGAAAGCAATCAGCCCCAGCATTTT. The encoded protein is CASSKIVGTESNQPQHF.

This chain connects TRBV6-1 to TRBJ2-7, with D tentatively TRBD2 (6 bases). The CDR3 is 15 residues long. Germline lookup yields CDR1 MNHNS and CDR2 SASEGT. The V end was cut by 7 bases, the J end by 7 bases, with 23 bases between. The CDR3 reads CASMMGRGILWEQYF. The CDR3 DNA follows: TGTGCCAGCATGATGGGACGGGGGATCCTCTGGGAGCAGTACTTC.

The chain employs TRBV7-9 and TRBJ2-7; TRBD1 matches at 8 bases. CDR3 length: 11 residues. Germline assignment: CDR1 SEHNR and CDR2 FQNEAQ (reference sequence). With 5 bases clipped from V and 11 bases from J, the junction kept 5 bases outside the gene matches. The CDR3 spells CASSTQGAKYF. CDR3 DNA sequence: TGTGCCAGCAGCACCCAGGGGGCCAAGTACTTC.

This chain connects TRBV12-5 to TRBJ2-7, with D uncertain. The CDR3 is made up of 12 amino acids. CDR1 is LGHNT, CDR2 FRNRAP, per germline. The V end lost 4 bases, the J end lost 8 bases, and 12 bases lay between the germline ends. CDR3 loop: CASGWGIDKQYF. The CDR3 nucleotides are TGTGCTAGTGGTTGGGGAATAGACAAGCAGTACTTC.

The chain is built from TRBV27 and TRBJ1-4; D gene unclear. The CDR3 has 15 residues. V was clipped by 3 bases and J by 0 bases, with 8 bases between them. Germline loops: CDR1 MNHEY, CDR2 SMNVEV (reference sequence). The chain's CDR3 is CASSLTYATNEKLFF. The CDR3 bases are TGTGCCAGCAGTTTGACATATGCAACTAATGAAAAACTGTTTTTT.

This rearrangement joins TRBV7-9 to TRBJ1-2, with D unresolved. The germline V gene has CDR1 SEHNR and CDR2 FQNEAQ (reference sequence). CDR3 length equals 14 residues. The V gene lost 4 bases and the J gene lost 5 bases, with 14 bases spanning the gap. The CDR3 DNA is TGTGCCAGCAGCTCATCAAGGGAGTCTTATGGCTACACCTTC. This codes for CASSSSRESYGYTF. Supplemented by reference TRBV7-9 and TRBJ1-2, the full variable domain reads DTGVSQNPRHKITKRGQNVTFRCDPISEHNRLYWYRQTLGQGPEFLTYFQNEAQLEKSRLLSDRFSAERPKGSFSTLEIQRTEQGDSAMYLCASSSSRESYGYTFGSGTRLTVV.

The CDR3 nucleotides are TGTGCCAGCAGTGAGGCCCCCGGGACAGGACCAACCTACGAGCAGTACTTC. It encodes CASSEAPGTGPTYEQYF. The chain employs TRBV25-1 and TRBJ2-7, with TRBD1 identical over 8 bases. With V trimmed by 3 bases and J by 2 bases, 12 bases remained unmatched. The CDR3 extends over 17 amino acids. Germline V gives CDR1 MGHDK, CDR2 SYGVNS.

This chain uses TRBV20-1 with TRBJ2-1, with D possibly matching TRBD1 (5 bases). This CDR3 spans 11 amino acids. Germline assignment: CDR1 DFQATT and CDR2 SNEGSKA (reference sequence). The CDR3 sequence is CSTAGRNEQFF. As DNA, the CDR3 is TGCAGCACCGCAGGGCGGAATGAGCAGTTCTTC.

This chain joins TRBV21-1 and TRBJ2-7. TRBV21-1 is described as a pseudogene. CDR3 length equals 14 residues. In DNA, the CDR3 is TGTGCCAGCAGCAAAGAAGGTAATGCGTACGAGCAGTACTTC. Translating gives CASSKEGNAYEQYF.

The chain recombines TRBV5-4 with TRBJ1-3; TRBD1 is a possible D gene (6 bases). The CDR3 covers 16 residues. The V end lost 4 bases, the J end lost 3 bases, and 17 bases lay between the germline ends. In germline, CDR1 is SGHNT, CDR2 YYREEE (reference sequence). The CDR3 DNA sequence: TGTGCCAGCAGCCCCCAGGGGCCGGGTCGTGGAAACACCATATATTTT. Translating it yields CASSPQGPGRGNTIYF.

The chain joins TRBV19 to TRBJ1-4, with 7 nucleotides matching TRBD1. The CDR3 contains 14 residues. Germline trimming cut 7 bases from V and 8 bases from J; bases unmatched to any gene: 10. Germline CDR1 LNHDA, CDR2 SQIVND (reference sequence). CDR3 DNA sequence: TGTGCCAGTAATATCGACAGGGCGGGCGAAAAACTGTTTTTT. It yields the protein CASNIDRAGEKLFF.

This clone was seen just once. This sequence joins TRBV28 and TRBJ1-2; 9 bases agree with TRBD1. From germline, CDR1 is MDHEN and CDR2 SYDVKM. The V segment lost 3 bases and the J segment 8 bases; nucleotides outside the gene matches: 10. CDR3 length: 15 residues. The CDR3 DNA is TGTGCCAGCAGTTTGCGCACACAGGGGGCGGAAGGCTACACCTTC. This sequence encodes CASSLRTQGAEGYTF.

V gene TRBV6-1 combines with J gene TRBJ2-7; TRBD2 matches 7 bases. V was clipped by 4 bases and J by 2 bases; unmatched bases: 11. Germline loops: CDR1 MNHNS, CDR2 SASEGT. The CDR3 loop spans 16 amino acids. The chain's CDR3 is CASSGGRELLAYEQYF. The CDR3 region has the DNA TGTGCCAGCAGTGGAGGGAGGGAACTACTCGCCTACGAGCAGTACTTC.

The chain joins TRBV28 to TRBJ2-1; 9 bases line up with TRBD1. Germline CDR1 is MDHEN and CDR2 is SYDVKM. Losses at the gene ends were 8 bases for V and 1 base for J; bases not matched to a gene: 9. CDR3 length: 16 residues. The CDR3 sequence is CASATSGTGSYNEQFF. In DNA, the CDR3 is TGTGCCAGCGCTACCTCCGGGACAGGGTCCTACAATGAGCAGTTCTTC.